This T cell receptor beta chain comes out of a study of T cells in Graves' hyperthyroidism and ophthalmopathy. Regarding this clonotype: This sequence may be a read error, since a much larger clone differs from it by one base.

TCR beta CDR3 sequences were amplified from RNA transcripts. Initially, a first-round RT-PCR of the TCR CDR3 employed the HTBI primer set. Using its own MiXCR run on the multiplex PCR reads, TCRdb lists one record per CDR3 protein. The sample lists nearly 600,000 distinct CDR3 sequences; approximately 15% were seen once. The germline V gene encodes CDR1 SGHNT and CDR2 YENEEA. This CDR3 region has 15 residues. The sample taken for sequencing was blood. The chain couples TRBV11-3 to TRBJ2-2; a weak D match, TRBD2 (6 bases). This TCR came from a woman aged 25 to 39 with Graves' hyperthyroidism that later progressed to Graves' ophthalmopathy. In DNA form, the CDR3 reads TGTGCCAGCAGCTTAGAGCGGGCAGGAACCGGGGGGCTGTTTTTT. This codes for CASSLERAGTGGLFF.